The next 27 T cell receptor beta chains were all read from a single sample in a study of T cells after yellow fever vaccination. Each CDR3 protein is one row after TCRdb ran MiXCR on the 5' RACE reads. The table has more than 75,000 distinct CDR3 sequences, about 8.4% seen once; the top ten hold around a sixth. The specimen comprised CD8+ T cells not binding an NS4B(214-222) dextramer, sorted from PBMCs, sampled around 14 days after the first yellow fever vaccination. The origin of the receptors is a man aged 18-30 years who received the YFV17D yellow fever vaccine.

The J gene is TRBJ2-5, the V gene TRBV7-9; maybe TRBD1 (5 bases). CDR1 and CDR2 (germline): SEHNR, FQNEAQ (reference sequence). The CDR3 has 15 residues. V was shortened by 5 bases and J by 5 bases, with 18 bases between the two germline ends. The CDR3 reads CASSLRLGQRETQYF. Here the CDR3 DNA reads TGTGCCAGCAGCCTACGTCTGGGGCAGAGGGAGACCCAGTACTTC. The entire variable domain, with the rest obtained from reference TRBV7-9 and TRBJ2-5, is as follows: DTGVSQNPRHKITKRGQNVTFRCDPISEHNRLYWYRQTLGQGPEFLTYFQNEAQLEKSRLLSDRFSAERPKGSFSTLEIQRTEQGDSAMYLCASSLRLGQRETQYFGPGTRLLVL.

The chain combines TRBV4-1 with TRBJ2-1, with a weak D call TRBD2 (6 bases). The germline V gene encodes CDR1 MGHRA and CDR2 YSYEKL. The V end lost 2 bases, the J end lost 7 bases, and 12 bases lay between the germline ends. The CDR3 runs 14 residues. The CDR3 sequence: CASSQTRGPNEQFF. The CDR3, as DNA: TGCGCCAGCAGCCAAACGCGGGGCCCTAATGAGCAGTTCTTC.

The gene calls are TRBV6-1 and TRBJ2-2; either TRBD1 or TRBD2 may fit D (5 bases each). Germline V gene data show CDR1 as MNHNS and CDR2 as SASEGT. The CDR3 sequence is 17 residues long. Trimming stripped 7 bases from V and 7 bases from J, with 25 bases between. The CDR3 spells CASNNRGRGRGDGELFF. The CDR3 coding sequence is TGTGCCAGCAACAACCGGGGCCGGGGACGAGGGGACGGGGAGCTGTTTTTT.

Many counts were recorded for this clonotype. The chain links TRBV9 to TRBJ2-5; D ambiguous. This CDR3 contains 14 residues. From germline, CDR1 is SGDLS and CDR2 YYNGEE. V gave up 2 bases and J gave up 1 base, with 9 bases separating them. Here the CDR3 reads CASSVGAGQETQYF. The CDR3 DNA reads TGTGCCAGCAGCGTGGGTGCTGGCCAAGAGACCCAGTACTTC.

This sequence joins TRBV10-2 and TRBJ1-1, with unresolved D. The V end lost 2 bases, the J end lost 0 bases, and 19 bases lay between the germline ends. Looked up from germline, CDR1 is WSHSY and CDR2 is SAAADI. The CDR3 is 18 amino acids. The CDR3 DNA follows: TGCGCCAGCAGTGAGAGTTTCACAGATTATAACATGAACACTGAAGCTTTCTTT. It encodes CASSESFTDYNMNTEAFF.

This clonotype was seen many times. The CDR3 is CASSLFSGGNEKLFF. Here the CDR3 DNA reads TGTGCCAGCAGCTTATTTTCTGGGGGTAACGAAAAACTGTTTTTT. The V and J genes are TRBV13 and TRBJ1-4, with D possibly matching TRBD1 (5 bases). The CDR3 loop spans 15 amino acids. Germline V gene data show CDR1 as PRHDT and CDR2 as FYEKMQ (reference sequence). The ends were cut back, 2 bases at V and 8 bases at J, with 15 bases in the middle.

This clonotype was seen repeatedly, ten times or more. This chain uses TRBV29-1 with TRBJ2-3; maybe TRBD1 (7 bases). There are 15 residues in the CDR3. Germline values: CDR1 SQVTM, CDR2 ANQGSEA. V was clipped by 6 bases and J by 5 bases, with 21 bases between them. The CDR3 DNA sequence: TGCAGCGTCGAGGAGGCGGACAGGAGGGGAGATACGCAGTATTTT. The encoded protein is CSVEEADRRGDTQYF.

A few counts support this clonotype. The chain links TRBV5-1 to TRBJ1-1; no clear D gene. The germline gives CDR1 SGHRS, CDR2 YFSETQ. The CDR3 length is 13 residues. Trimming left V 0 bases short and J 5 bases short, with 8 bases between. The CDR3, as DNA: TGCGCCAGCAGCTTGGTTTCGGGGACTGAAGCTTTCTTT. It is translated as CASSLVSGTEAFF.

V and J are TRBV29-1 and TRBJ2-7; weak D call: TRBD2 (7 bases). The V and J ends lost 4 bases and 0 bases respectively, with 16 bases between them. This CDR3 is 15 amino acids long. The germline gives CDR1 SQVTM, CDR2 ANQGSEA. The CDR3 DNA is TGCAGCGTTGCGCTGGCGGGGGCCCTCTCCTACGAGCAGTACTTC. It encodes CSVALAGALSYEQYF.

This clonotype was detected only a few times. V and J are TRBV4-3 and TRBJ2-1; 10 nucleotides line up with TRBD2. The CDR3 sequence is 16 residues long. J lost 4 bases, V lost 3 bases, and 6 bases had no gene match. Germline assignment: CDR1 LGHNA and CDR2 YSLEER. The CDR3: CASSQSGGELYNEQFF. The CDR3 DNA sequence: TGCGCCAGCAGCCAGAGCGGGGGGGAACTGTACAATGAGCAGTTCTTC.

The chain carries TRBV27 and TRBJ1-5; D gene uncertain. The CDR3 has 14 amino acids. Germline-derived CDR1 and CDR2 are MNHEY and SMNVEV (reference sequence). V shed 0 bases and J shed 6 bases, with 9 bases lying between them. The CDR3 bases are TGTGCCAGCAGTTTATCGCCCCCCCCTCAGCCCCAGCATTTT. This encodes CASSLSPPPQPQHF.

This chain joins TRBV7-2 and TRBJ2-7; the D gene is possibly TRBD1 (6 bases). Germline CDR1 and CDR2: SGHTA and FQGNSA. The CDR3 is 17 amino acids. The V gene lost 1 base and the J gene lost 2 bases, with 18 bases spanning the gap. This chain's CDR3 is CASSLVGWVQGTYEQYF. The CDR3 region has the DNA TGTGCCAGCAGCTTAGTTGGGTGGGTGCAGGGGACCTACGAGCAGTACTTC.

This clonotype has more than one count but fewer than ten. The chain links TRBV9 to TRBJ2-1; TRBD2 matches at 8 bases. Trimming took 0 bases from V and 4 from J; bases not matched to a gene: 3. The CDR3 is made up of 15 amino acids. Germline CDR1 and CDR2: SGDLS and YYNGEE. CDR3 in amino acids: CASSVAGLVYNEQFF. DNA for the CDR3: TGTGCCAGCAGCGTAGCGGGACTAGTGTACAATGAGCAGTTCTTC.

This clonotype turned up a few times. The chain has TRBV7-8 and TRBJ2-1, with D maybe TRBD2 (6 bases). CDR1 is SGHVS and CDR2 is FQNEAQ in the germline V gene. Trimming left V 0 bases short and J 2 bases short, with 8 bases between. The CDR3 covers 15 residues. The CDR3 sequence: CASSLAAGTYNEQFF. CDR3 DNA: TGTGCCAGCAGCTTAGCGGCGGGGACCTACAATGAGCAGTTCTTC. Full variable domain (missing parts from reference TRBV7-8 and TRBJ2-1): GAGVSQSPRYKVAKRGQDVALRCDPISGHVSLFWYQQALGQGPEFLTYFQNEAQLDKSGLPSDRFFAERPEGSVSTLKIQRTQQEDSAVYLCASSLAAGTYNEQFFGPGTRLTVL.

At least ten counts were recorded for this clonotype. This chain uses TRBV7-3 with TRBJ1-6; D is perhaps TRBD1 (5 bases). Germline CDR1 SGHTA, CDR2 FQGTGA. The CDR3 has 14 residues. Trimming left V 5 bases short and J 8 bases short, with 13 bases between. The CDR3 DNA is TGTGCCAGCAGCCCTTACGGGGACGATTCACCCCTCCACTTT. Its translation: CASSPYGDDSPLHF.

This clonotype showed up many times. The rearrangement joins TRBV12-3 or TRBV12-4 to TRBJ2-2; D not resolved. CDR3 length: 13 amino acids. V was shortened by 10 bases and J by 0 bases, with 9 bases between the two germline ends. The CDR3 sequence: CATRRANTGELFF. The CDR3 DNA follows: TGTGCCACCCGGCGCGCGAACACCGGGGAGCTGTTTTTT.

This clonotype was seen a few times. CDR3 sequence: CASRNPGGRETQYF. The CDR3 DNA follows: TGTGCCAGCAGGAACCCAGGGGGCAGAGAGACCCAGTACTTC. The V call is TRBV6-1, the J call TRBJ2-5, with 8 bases that match TRBD1. The CDR3 length is 14 residues. CDR1 is MNHNS, CDR2 SASEGT, per germline. V lost 6 bases, J lost 4 bases, and 7 bases stayed unmatched.

The chain recombines TRBV5-7 with TRBJ2-1, with a tentative D call TRBD2 (6 bases). TRBV5-7 is identified as an open reading frame with a role that is uncertain. The CDR3 runs to 16 residues. Trimming left V 0 bases short and J 0 bases short, with 10 bases between. In DNA, the CDR3 is TGTGCCAGCAGCTTGGGCGGGAACCGCTCCTACAATGAGCAGTTCTTC. It yields the protein CASSLGGNRSYNEQFF.

This clonotype was counted many times. This chain joins TRBV10-2 and TRBJ2-7, with a tentative D call TRBD1 (6 bases). Trimming pared 6 bases from V and 7 bases from J, leaving 7 bases between. Germline CDR1 and CDR2: WSHSY and SAAADI. The CDR3 runs 10 residues. The CDR3 DNA reads as TGCGCCAGCAGGGGACAAGAGCAGTACTTC. It yields the protein CASRGQEQYF.

This clonotype was observed a handful of times. The chain employs TRBV5-1 and TRBJ2-2; 9 nucleotides line up with TRBD2. The CDR3 extends over 17 amino acids. Germline V gene lookup returns CDR1 SGHRS and CDR2 YFSETQ. Losses at the gene ends were 2 bases for V and 2 bases for J; bases not matched to a gene: 7. CDR3 amino acids: CASSLGLAGTNTGELFF. As DNA, the CDR3 is TGCGCCAGCAGCTTAGGGCTAGCGGGGACCAACACCGGGGAGCTGTTTTTT.

The rearrangement links TRBV9 to TRBJ2-1; 9 bases agree with TRBD2. The ends lost 3 bases at V and 4 bases at J; junction bases unmatched: 5. The CDR3 is 15 residues long. Germline lookup yields CDR1 SGDLS and CDR2 YYNGEE. CDR3 in amino acids: CASSATSGRYNEQFF. In nucleotides, the CDR3 is TGTGCCAGCAGCGCGACTAGCGGAAGATACAATGAGCAGTTCTTC. The complete variable domain, with remaining parts taken from reference TRBV9 and TRBJ2-1, reads DSGVTQTPKHLITATGQRVTLRCSPRSGDLSVYWYQQSLDQGLQFLIQYYNGEERAKGNILERFSAQQFPDLHSELNLSSLELGDSALYFCASSATSGRYNEQFFGPGTRLTVL.

The chain employs TRBV5-1 and TRBJ2-7; 7 nucleotides align to TRBD2. CDR1 is SGHRS, CDR2 YFSETQ, per germline. V lost 4 bases to trimming and J lost 0 bases; unmatched junction nucleotides: 7. The CDR3 length is 15 residues. CDR3 in DNA: TGCGCCAGCAGCATGGGGGAGGGGCGCTCCTACGAGCAGTACTTC. Its protein is CASSMGEGRSYEQYF.

The chain couples TRBV18 to TRBJ2-1; maybe TRBD1 (6 bases). V was pared by 5 bases and J by 5 bases, with 10 bases between. The CDR3 spans 13 residues. Germline lookup yields CDR1 KGHSH and CDR2 LQKENI. The CDR3 is CASSRTGNNEQFF. CDR3 DNA: TGTGCCAGCTCAAGAACAGGGAACAATGAGCAGTTCTTC.

This clonotype was seen many times. This chain joins TRBV7-9 and TRBJ2-7; 8 nucleotides match TRBD1. V was pared by 3 bases and J by 2 bases, with 0 bases of the junction left unmatched. CDR3 size: 13 residues. In germline, CDR1 is SEHNR, CDR2 FQNEAQ (reference sequence). The chain's CDR3 is CASSLTGAYEQYF. CDR3 DNA: TGTGCCAGCAGCTTGACAGGGGCCTACGAGCAGTACTTC.

The sample holds a few counts of this clonotype. The chain joins TRBV20-1 to TRBJ2-7; D is unclear. Germline V CDR1 and CDR2: DFQATT, SNEGSKA (reference sequence). The CDR3 is 15 residues long. Trimming took off 1 base at V and 0 bases at J, with 13 bases between the two ends. CDR3 DNA: TGCAGTGCTAGAGGGGTAAAACAGAGCTCCTACGAGCAGTACTTC. It codes for CSARGVKQSSYEQYF.

The chain has TRBV27 and TRBJ2-1; D not certain. Germline V gene sequence: CDR1 MNHEY, CDR2 SMNVEV (reference sequence). With 6 bases removed from V and 0 bases from J, the gap between germline ends came to 15 bases. The CDR3 has 16 residues. In DNA form, the CDR3 reads TGTGCCAGCAGCCTCACAGCCAAACCCTCCTACAATGAGCAGTTCTTC. Its protein is CASSLTAKPSYNEQFF.

The sample holds a few counts of this clonotype. The chain is built from TRBV4-1 and TRBJ1-3; 8 positions match TRBD1. V was pared by 4 bases and J by 0 bases, with 11 bases of the junction left unmatched. Per germline, CDR1 MGHRA and CDR2 YSYEKL. The length of the CDR3 is 18 residues. DNA of the CDR3: TGCGCCAGCAGCCCGCCCCCCAGCGACAGGGGCTCTGGAAACACCATATATTTT. It encodes CASSPPPSDRGSGNTIYF.